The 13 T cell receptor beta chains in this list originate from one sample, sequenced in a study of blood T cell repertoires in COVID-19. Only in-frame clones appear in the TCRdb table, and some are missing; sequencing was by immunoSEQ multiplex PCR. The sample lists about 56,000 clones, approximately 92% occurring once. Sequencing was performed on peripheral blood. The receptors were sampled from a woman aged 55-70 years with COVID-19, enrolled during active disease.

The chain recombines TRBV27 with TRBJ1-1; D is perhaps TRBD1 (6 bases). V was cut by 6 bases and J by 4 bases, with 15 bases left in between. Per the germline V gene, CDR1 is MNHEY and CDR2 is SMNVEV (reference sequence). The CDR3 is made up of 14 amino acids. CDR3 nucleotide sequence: TGTGCCAGCAGGCGACAGGAATTGGGCACTGAAGCTTTCTTT. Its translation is CASRRQELGTEAFF.

The CDR3 sequence: CASTVDAGVGGYTF. CDR3 DNA: TGTGCCAGCACGGTGGATGCGGGGGTTGGTGGCTACACCTTC. The chain carries TRBV2 and TRBJ1-2, with D tentatively TRBD1 (5 bases). In germline, CDR1 is SNHLY, CDR2 FYNNEI. The germline V and J ends were trimmed by 7 bases and 7 bases, with 19 bases remaining between them. This CDR3 has 14 residues.

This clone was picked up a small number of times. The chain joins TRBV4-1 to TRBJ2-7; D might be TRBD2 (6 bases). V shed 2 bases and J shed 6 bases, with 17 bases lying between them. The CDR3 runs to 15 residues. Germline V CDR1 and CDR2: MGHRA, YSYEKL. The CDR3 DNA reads TGCGCCAGCAGCCAATCCGGCTCGGGAGAGGGCGAGCAGTACTTC. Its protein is CASSQSGSGEGEQYF.

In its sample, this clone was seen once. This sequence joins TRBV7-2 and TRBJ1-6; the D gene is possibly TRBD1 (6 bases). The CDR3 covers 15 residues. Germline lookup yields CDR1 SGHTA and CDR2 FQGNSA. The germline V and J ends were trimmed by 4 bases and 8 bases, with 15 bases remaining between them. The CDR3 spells CASSSGRQVYSPLHF. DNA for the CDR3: TGTGCCAGCAGCTCAGGGAGACAGGTTTATTCACCCCTCCACTTT.

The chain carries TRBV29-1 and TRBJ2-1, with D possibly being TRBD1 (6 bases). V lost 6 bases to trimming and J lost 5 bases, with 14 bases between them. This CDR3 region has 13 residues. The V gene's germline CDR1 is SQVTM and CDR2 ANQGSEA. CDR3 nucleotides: TGCAGCGTGGGACATAACACACACAATGAGCAGTTCTTC. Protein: CSVGHNTHNEQFF.

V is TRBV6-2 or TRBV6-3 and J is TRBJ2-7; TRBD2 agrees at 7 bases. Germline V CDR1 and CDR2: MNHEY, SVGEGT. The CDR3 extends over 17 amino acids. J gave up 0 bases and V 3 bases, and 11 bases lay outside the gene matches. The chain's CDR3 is CASSYSLFTSDSYEQYF. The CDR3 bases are TGTGCCAGCAGTTATTCCCTTTTTACTAGCGACTCCTACGAGCAGTACTTC.

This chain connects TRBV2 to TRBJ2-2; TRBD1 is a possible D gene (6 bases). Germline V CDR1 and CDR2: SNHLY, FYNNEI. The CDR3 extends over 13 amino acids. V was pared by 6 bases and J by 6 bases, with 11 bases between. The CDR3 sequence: CASSLQGPGELFF. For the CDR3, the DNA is TGTGCCAGCAGCCTTCAGGGGCCCGGGGAGCTGTTTTTT.

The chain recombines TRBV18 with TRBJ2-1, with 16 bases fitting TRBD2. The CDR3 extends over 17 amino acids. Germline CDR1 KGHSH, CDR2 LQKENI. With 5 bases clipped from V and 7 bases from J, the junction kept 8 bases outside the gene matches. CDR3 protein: CASSAGLAGGPSNEQFF. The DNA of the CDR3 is TGTGCCAGCTCAGCGGGACTAGCGGGAGGGCCCTCGAATGAGCAGTTCTTC.

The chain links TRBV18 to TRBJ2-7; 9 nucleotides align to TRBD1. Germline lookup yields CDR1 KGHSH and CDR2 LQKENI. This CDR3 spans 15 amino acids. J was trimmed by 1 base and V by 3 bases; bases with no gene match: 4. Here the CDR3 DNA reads TGTGCCAGCTCACCTGCCGGGACAGGGTCCTACGAGCAGTACTTC. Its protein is CASSPAGTGSYEQYF.

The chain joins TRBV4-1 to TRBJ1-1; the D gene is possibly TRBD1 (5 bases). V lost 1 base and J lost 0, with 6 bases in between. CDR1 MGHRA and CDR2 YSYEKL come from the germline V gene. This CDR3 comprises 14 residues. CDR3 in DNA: TGCGCCAGCAGCCAAGGCAGGGTGAACACTGAAGCTTTCTTT. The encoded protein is CASSQGRVNTEAFF.

CDR3 in amino acids: CASSWTGPGETQYF. The CDR3 DNA reads as TGTGCCAGCAGCTGGACAGGGCCAGGGGAGACCCAGTACTTC. This chain connects TRBV2 to TRBJ2-5; 8 bases fit TRBD1. V lost 6 bases to trimming and J lost 5 bases; unmatched junction nucleotides: 8. The CDR3 spans 14 residues. Germline CDR1 reads SNHLY; CDR2 reads FYNNEI.

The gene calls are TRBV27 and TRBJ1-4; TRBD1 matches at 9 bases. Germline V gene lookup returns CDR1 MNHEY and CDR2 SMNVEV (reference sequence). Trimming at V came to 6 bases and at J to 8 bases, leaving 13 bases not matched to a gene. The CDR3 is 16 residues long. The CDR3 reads CASSQPRTGDGEKLFF. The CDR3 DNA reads TGTGCCAGCAGCCAACCACGGACAGGGGACGGGGAAAAACTGTTTTTT.

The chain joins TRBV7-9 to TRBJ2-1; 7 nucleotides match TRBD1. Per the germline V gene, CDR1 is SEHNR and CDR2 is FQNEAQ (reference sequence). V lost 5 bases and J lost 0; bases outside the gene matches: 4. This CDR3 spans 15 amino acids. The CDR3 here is CASSPRDSSYNEQFF. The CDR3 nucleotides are TGTGCCAGCAGCCCCCGGGACAGCTCCTACAATGAGCAGTTCTTC.